This T cell receptor beta chain is from a study of pediatric ulcerative colitis. Points from the study as a whole: Clonal expansions reduced rectal repertoire diversity in acute severe colitis. A couple of rectal CDR3 clonotypes occurred in all ulcerative colitis patients. Ulcerative colitis patients shared more blood-rectal clones than controls.

Turning to this clone: The target antigen is unknown.

Sequencing depth was up to 500,000 reads per sample. Assay: immunoSEQ multiplex PCR; the TCRdb copy retains only in-frame clones and omits some. The table lists some 57,000 clones, 80% to 90% of them singletons, with roughly 1.5% in the top ten. There are 16 residues in the CDR3. The J segment lost 5 bases and the V segment lost 0 bases, leaving 10 bases of the junction unmatched. The germline CDR1 and CDR2 sequences are KGHSH and LQKENI. The sample taken for sequencing was blood. The receptor's source is a boy between 5 and 17 years old who was a control in a study of pediatric ulcerative colitis. The J gene is TRBJ2-7, the V gene TRBV18; 7 bases map to TRBD1. The CDR3 nucleotides read TGTGCCAGCTCACCACCGTGGCAGGGGGAGTTTAACGAGCAGTACTTC. This codes for CASSPPWQGEFNEQYF.